Included here is one T cell receptor (beta chain) sequence, with context. A marrow graft followed busulfan-fludarabine conditioning, with cyclophosphamide on days +3 and +4. TCRdb's copy holds only in-frame clones and misses some; the assay was immunoSEQ multiplex PCR. The repertoire has 4,500 to 5,000 clones, 70% to 85% of them found once; the top ten carry approximately 20%. This entry comes from a study of T cells after posttransplantation cyclophosphamide. Germline V gives CDR1 MDHEN, CDR2 SYDVKM. The CDR3 loop spans 15 amino acids. After removal of 7 bases from V and 4 bases from J, the junction contained 8 bases not matched to a gene.

This receptor was obtained from a male patient between 45 and 60 years old who received an allogeneic stem cell transplant from an unrelated donor, was CMV-positive, and had acute GVHD only. The graft donor may have contributed some T cells. The source material was PBMCs, sampled 86 days after allogeneic stem cell transplant with posttransplant cyclophosphamide. V usage is TRBV28 and J usage is TRBJ2-1; 9 bases map to TRBD2. CDR3 in DNA: TGTGCCAGCAATCCTCTGACTAGCGGATACAATGAGCAGTTCTTC. It codes for CASNPLTSGYNEQFF.